The following is a TCR beta chain sequence with its context. One entry per CDR3 protein, called by TCRdb with MiXCR from the PCR reads. The profile covers around 16,000 distinct CDR3 sequences, with around 50% appearing a single time and over 15% taken by the ten largest. This entry comes from a study of tumor-infiltrating lymphocytes in oesophageal squamous cell carcinoma. V trimming: 7 bases; J trimming: 8 bases; junction bases outside the gene matches: 8. This CDR3 spans 13 amino acids. Germline V gene sequence: CDR1 SGHNT, CDR2 YENEEA. The sequencing input was esophageal tumor tissue. The TCR originated in a male donor with esophageal squamous cell carcinoma. The V call is TRBV11-3, the J call TRBJ2-1, with 7 bases that match TRBD2. The CDR3 coding sequence is TGTGCCAGCAACTCGGGGGGAATGGATGAGCAGTTCTTC. Its protein is CASNSGGMDEQFF.